The 26 T cell receptor beta chains in this list originate from one sample, sequenced in a study of T cells in Graves' hyperthyroidism and ophthalmopathy. TCR beta CDR3 sequences were amplified from RNA transcripts. First-round RT-PCR targeting the TCR CDR3 was performed with the HTBI primer set. TCRdb re-derived calls from the multiplex PCR reads in MiXCR, one entry per CDR3 protein. The data contain about 570,000 distinct CDR3 sequences, about half of them singletons. The material sequenced was peripheral blood or thyroid tissue (not recorded which). Receptors were obtained from an adult woman with Graves' disease, either hyperthyroidism or ophthalmopathy (not recorded which).

The chain links TRBV5-1 to TRBJ1-5; D unresolved. The CDR3 totals 14 residues. V was cut by 0 bases and J by 6 bases, with 10 bases left in between. From germline, CDR1 is SGHRS and CDR2 YFSETQ. The DNA of the CDR3 is TGCGCCAGCAGCTTGGTGGGTTTGGGTCAGCCCCAGCATTTT. As protein: CASSLVGLGQPQHF.

This clonotype was counted a few times. The rearrangement links TRBV29-1 to TRBJ1-1; a weak D match, TRBD1 (6 bases). Germline-derived CDR1 and CDR2 are SQVTM and ANQGSEA. This CDR3 is 13 amino acids long. Trimming cost V 6 bases and J 0 bases, with 11 bases left between them. CDR3 DNA: TGCAGCGTCAGGGGAACAATGAACACTGAAGCTTTCTTT. It yields the protein CSVRGTMNTEAFF.

The V call is TRBV10-3, the J call TRBJ2-7, with D perhaps matching TRBD2 (5 bases). The CDR3 runs to 16 residues. Germline V CDR1 and CDR2: ENHRY, SYGVKD. V shed 5 bases and J shed 2 bases, with 19 bases lying between them. In DNA form, the CDR3 reads TGTGCCATCAGTCGCACCATGGTCGGGGTAACCTACGAGCAGTACTTC. Translation gives CAISRTMVGVTYEQYF.

In its sample, this clonotype was seen many times. The chain has TRBV7-8 and TRBJ2-5; 8 bases map to TRBD1. With 4 bases clipped from V and 4 bases from J, the junction kept 11 bases outside the gene matches. Germline values: CDR1 SGHVS, CDR2 FQNEAQ. The CDR3 runs to 16 residues. CDR3: CASSSRDRILLETQYF. The CDR3 DNA reads as TGTGCCAGCAGCTCGAGGGACAGGATTCTTCTAGAGACCCAGTACTTC.

The table lists this clonotype with many counts. This chain uses TRBV28 with TRBJ1-1; 7 nucleotides line up with TRBD1. The V and J ends lost 5 bases and 7 bases, in that order; junction bases with no gene match: 4. Germline lookup yields CDR1 MDHEN and CDR2 SYDVKM. The CDR3 extends over 12 amino acids. CDR3 DNA: TGTGCCAGCAGTCAGAACAGGGGTGAAGCTTTCTTT. It encodes CASSQNRGEAFF.

There are many counts of this clonotype. The chain links TRBV19 to TRBJ1-2; D call uncertain. Germline lookup yields CDR1 LNHDA and CDR2 SQIVND (reference sequence). The germline V and J ends were trimmed by 6 bases and 4 bases, with 12 bases remaining between them. The CDR3 has 13 amino acids. In DNA, the CDR3 is TGTGCCAGTAGCCACAGAGGATTCTATGGCTACACCTTC. This codes for CASSHRGFYGYTF.

The CDR3 reads CATSSLDQSYGYTF. CDR3 bases: TGTGCCACCAGCAGCTTGGACCAAAGCTATGGCTACACCTTC. The chain joins TRBV15 to TRBJ1-2; D call uncertain. The germline V and J ends were trimmed by 3 bases and 4 bases, with 12 bases remaining between them. The V gene's germline CDR1 is LNHNV and CDR2 YYDKDF (reference sequence). The CDR3 runs to 14 residues.

This clonotype has only a few counts. This rearrangement joins TRBV14 to TRBJ2-7, with D tentatively TRBD2 (6 bases). V dropped 8 bases and J dropped 0 bases, with 23 bases sitting between them. Germline V gene sequence: CDR1 SGHDN, CDR2 FVKESK. The CDR3 sequence is 17 residues long. In DNA form, the CDR3 reads TGTGCCAGCTCGGTCCCAAAGGCGGGGCCAGACTCCTACGAGCAGTACTTC. It encodes CASSVPKAGPDSYEQYF.

This clonotype was detected ten times or more. This chain connects TRBV2 to TRBJ2-7; TRBD1 might be the D (5 bases). Trimming pared 4 bases from V and 1 base from J, leaving 17 bases between. Per germline, CDR1 SNHLY and CDR2 FYNNEI. The CDR3 has 16 amino acids. For the CDR3, the DNA is TGTGCCAGCAGTGTAGGGGTGGGGCGGCAGTCCTACGAGCAGTACTTC. Translating it yields CASSVGVGRQSYEQYF.

This chain joins TRBV11-1 and TRBJ2-3, with 8 bases identical to TRBD2. Germline trimming cut 3 bases from V and 2 bases from J; bases unmatched to any gene: 4. Germline-derived CDR1 and CDR2 are SGHAT and FQDESV (reference sequence). This CDR3 spans 15 amino acids. The chain's CDR3 is CASSFDGGATDTQYF. The CDR3 nucleotides read TGTGCCAGCAGCTTTGACGGGGGGGCCACAGATACGCAGTATTTT.

There are a few counts of this clonotype. One junction end does not reproduce the germline sequence, and a read error may be involved. This rearrangement joins TRBV20-1 to TRBJ2-5, with D possibly being TRBD2 (6 bases). Germline CDR1 reads DFQATT; CDR2 reads SNEGSKA (reference sequence). This CDR3 is built from 10 residues. CDR3 in DNA: TGCAGTGCTAGCCGGGAGAGCCAGTACTTC. Its translation: CSASRESQYF.

This clonotype has at least ten counts. This chain uses TRBV19 with TRBJ1-2; 7 nucleotides align to TRBD1. Trimming at V came to 6 bases and at J to 0 bases, leaving 13 bases not matched to a gene. Germline lookup yields CDR1 LNHDA and CDR2 SQIVND (reference sequence). This CDR3 has 17 amino acids. CDR3 loop: CASRPRGRGTSNYGYTF. Here the CDR3 DNA reads TGTGCCAGTAGACCTAGGGGCAGGGGGACTTCTAACTATGGCTACACCTTC. Using reference TRBV19 and TRBJ1-2 for the parts outside the CDR3, the full variable domain is DGGITQSPKYLFRKEGQNVTLSCEQNLNHDAMYWYRQDPGQGLRLIYYSQIVNDFQKGDIAEGYSVSREKKESFPLTVTSAQKNPTAFYLCASRPRGRGTSNYGYTFGSGTRLTVV.

This clonotype was seen at least ten times. The chain joins TRBV4-2 to TRBJ1-5; D not resolved. The CDR3 contains 13 residues. CDR1 is LGHNA, CDR2 YNFKEQ, per germline. Trimming took 1 base from V and 7 from J, leaving 8 bases between them. The CDR3 is CASSQVLGQPQHF. The CDR3 DNA is TGTGCCAGCAGCCAAGTTTTGGGACAGCCCCAGCATTTT.

For this clonotype: An end of the junction does not agree with germline; a read error may underlie this. This chain's CDR3 is CASSPVGTSIEAFF. CDR3 nucleotide sequence: TGTGCCAGCTCACCAGTGGGTACAAGCATTGAAGCCTTCTTT. This sequence joins TRBV18 and TRBJ1-1, with no clear D. This CDR3 spans 14 amino acids. Per germline, CDR1 KGHSH and CDR2 LQKENI.

This chain uses TRBV29-1 with TRBJ2-5; TRBD1 matches 11 bases. The CDR3 is 15 amino acids. V was pared by 3 bases and J by 4 bases, with 7 bases of the junction left unmatched. Germline assignment: CDR1 SQVTM and CDR2 ANQGSEA. The CDR3 coding sequence is TGCAGCGTTGAGGCGGACAGGGGGCGCTCAGAGACCCAGTACTTC. Translation gives CSVEADRGRSETQYF.

The V and J genes are TRBV19 and TRBJ1-6; D is ambiguous. The V and J ends lost 9 bases and 8 bases respectively, with 14 bases between them. Germline CDR1 is LNHDA and CDR2 is SQIVND (reference sequence). The CDR3 runs 13 residues. CDR3 bases: TGTGCCAGCCAGACCTCCGGGGATTCACCCCTCCACTTT. It is translated as CASQTSGDSPLHF.

CDR3 nucleotides: TGTGCCAGCAGCGTAGTGGGACAGGGGTATGGCTACACCTTC. The encoded protein is CASSVVGQGYGYTF. The J gene is TRBJ1-2, the V gene TRBV9; 10 nucleotides align to TRBD1. This CDR3 region has 14 residues. The junction had 1 base not matched to a gene; V was cut back by 0 bases and J by 5 bases. Germline CDR1 reads SGDLS; CDR2 reads YYNGEE.

This clonotype was detected ten times or more. The chain combines TRBV5-1 with TRBJ1-4; D ambiguous. CDR1 SGHRS and CDR2 YFSETQ come from the germline V gene. The CDR3 has 12 amino acids. V lost 5 bases, J lost 7 bases, and 9 bases lay in between. CDR3 loop: CASRGEGEKLFF. The CDR3 DNA sequence: TGCGCCAGCAGGGGAGAGGGTGAAAAACTGTTTTTT.

This clonotype was counted ten times or more. The CDR3 sequence: CASSPSPGQGAYEQYF. The CDR3 bases are TGTGCCAGCAGTCCGTCACCGGGACAGGGGGCATACGAGCAGTACTTC. The chain employs TRBV6-5 and TRBJ2-7; TRBD1 agrees at 12 bases. Germline V gene data show CDR1 as MNHEY and CDR2 as SVGAGI. V shed 5 bases and J 4 bases; nucleotides not matched to a gene: 9. The CDR3 length is 16 residues.

This clonotype came up a few times. The chain is built from TRBV7-3 and TRBJ2-7; D remains unclear. Germline CDR1 reads SGHTA; CDR2 reads FQGTGA. CDR3 length: 14 residues. Trimming shortened V by 4 bases and J by 2 bases, and 12 bases separated the two germline ends. The CDR3 nucleotides are TGTGCCAGCAGCTATCCGACGGCAACCTACGAGCAGTACTTC. This codes for CASSYPTATYEQYF.

This clonotype was counted once. The rearrangement joins TRBV7-9 to TRBJ1-5, with TRBD1 as a possible D gene (5 bases). The CDR3 sequence is 9 residues long. Per germline, CDR1 SEHNR and CDR2 FQNEAQ (reference sequence). The ends were cut back, 6 bases at V and 13 bases at J, with 7 bases in the middle. CDR3 nucleotides: TGTGCCAGCAGTCAGGGACAGCATTTT. As protein: CASSQGQHF.

CDR3 loop: CASRQREGNSPLHF. The CDR3 coding sequence is TGTGCCAGCAGACAACGGGAGGGCAATTCACCCCTCCACTTT. The chain couples TRBV6-5 to TRBJ1-6; no clear D gene. Trimming cost V 6 bases and J 7 bases, with 13 bases left between them. Germline V lookup: CDR1 MNHEY, CDR2 SVGAGI. The CDR3 is 14 amino acids.

This clonotype was seen repeatedly, ten times or more. CDR3 region: CASSLRPTENYGYTF. CDR3 coding DNA: TGTGCCAGCAGCTTAAGGCCGACAGAGAACTATGGCTACACCTTC. This chain links TRBV7-9 with TRBJ1-2; D is perhaps TRBD1 (5 bases). This CDR3 region has 15 residues. V dropped 2 bases and J dropped 2 bases, with 12 bases sitting between them. Germline V gives CDR1 SEHNR, CDR2 FQNEAQ (reference sequence).

The V call is TRBV12-3 or TRBV12-4, the J call TRBJ2-7, with a tentative D call TRBD1 (6 bases). Trimming removed 6 bases at V and 2 bases at J, with 14 bases between. This CDR3 contains 14 residues. CDR3 residues: CASRNGQLAYEQYF. In nucleotides, the CDR3 is TGTGCCAGCAGAAATGGACAGCTCGCCTACGAGCAGTACTTC.

About this clonotype itself: Possible read error: a much larger clone is one base away. The chain couples TRBV2 to TRBJ2-5; no clear D. CDR3 length: 12 residues. Per the germline V gene, CDR1 is SNHLY and CDR2 is FYNNEI. The ends were cut back, 9 bases at V and 4 bases at J, with 12 bases in the middle. For the CDR3, the DNA is TGTGCCAGTTTACAGACACCAGAGACCCAGTACTTC. This translates into CASLQTPETQYF.

This clonotype was detected many times. The V call is TRBV3-1, the J call TRBJ2-7; D ambiguous. Germline lookup yields CDR1 LGHDT and CDR2 YNNKEL (reference sequence). Trimming shortened V by 4 bases and J by 6 bases, and 16 bases separated the two germline ends. This CDR3 contains 14 residues. The CDR3 region is CASSPLWAPGEQYF. DNA for the CDR3: TGTGCCAGCAGCCCGCTCTGGGCTCCGGGCGAGCAGTACTTC.